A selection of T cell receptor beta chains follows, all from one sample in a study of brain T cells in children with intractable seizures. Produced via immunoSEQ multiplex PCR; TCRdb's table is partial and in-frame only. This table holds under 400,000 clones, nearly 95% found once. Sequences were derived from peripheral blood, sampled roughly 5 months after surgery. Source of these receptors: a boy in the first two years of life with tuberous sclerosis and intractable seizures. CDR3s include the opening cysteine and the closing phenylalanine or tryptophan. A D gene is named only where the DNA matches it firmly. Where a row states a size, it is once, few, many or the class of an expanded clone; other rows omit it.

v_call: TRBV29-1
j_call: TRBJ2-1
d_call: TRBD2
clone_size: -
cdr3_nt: TGCAGCGTTGATGGACTAGCGATCTTCCCCAGCTCCTACAATGAGCAGTTCTTC
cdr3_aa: CSVDGLAIFPSSYNEQFF

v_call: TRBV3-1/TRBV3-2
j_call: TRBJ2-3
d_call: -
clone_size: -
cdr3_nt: TGTGCCAGCAGCCAAGGGGCTAGCGTGCTCACAGATACGCAGTATTTT
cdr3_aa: CASSQGASVLTDTQYF

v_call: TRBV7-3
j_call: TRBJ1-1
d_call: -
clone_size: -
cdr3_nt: TGTGCCAGCAGCTCCAGGGTTAACACTGAAGCTTTCTTT
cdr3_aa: CASSSRVNTEAFF

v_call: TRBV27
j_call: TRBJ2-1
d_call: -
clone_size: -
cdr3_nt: TGTGCCAGCAGTTTATCGTTTGGTCAGGGGTATGAGCAGTTCTTC
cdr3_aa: CASSLSFGQGYEQFF

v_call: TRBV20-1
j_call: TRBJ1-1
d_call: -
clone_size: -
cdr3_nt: TGCAGTGCTAGTCGATCAGGGAGTTGGAGAAACACTGAAGCTTTCTTT
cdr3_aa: CSASRSGSWRNTEAFF

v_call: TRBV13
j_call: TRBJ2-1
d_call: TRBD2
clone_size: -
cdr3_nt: TGTGCCAGCAGCTTAGCGGGGGAGGGGAATGAGCAGTTCTTC
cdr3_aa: CASSLAGEGNEQFF

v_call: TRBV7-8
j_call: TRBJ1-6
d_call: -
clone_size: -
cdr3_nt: TGTGCCAGCAGCTGGGACTCGAACATAAGCTCCTATAATTCACCCCTCCACTTT
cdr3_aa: CASSWDSNISSYNSPLHF

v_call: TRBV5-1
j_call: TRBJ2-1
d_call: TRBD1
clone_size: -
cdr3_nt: TGCGCCAGCAGCTTCACCGGGACAGGGGGTTTAATAGCCCATGAGCAGTTCTTC
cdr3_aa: CASSFTGTGGLIAHEQFF

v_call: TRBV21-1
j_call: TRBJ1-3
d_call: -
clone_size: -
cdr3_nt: TGTGCCAGCAGCAAAGTGGGCGCGGACAGGGACCGTGGAAACACCATATATTTT
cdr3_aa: CASSKVGADRDRGNTIYF

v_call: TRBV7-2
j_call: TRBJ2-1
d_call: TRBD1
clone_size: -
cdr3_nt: TGTGCCAGCGGGACAGGGGGCTACAATGAGCAGTTCTTC
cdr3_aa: CASGTGGYNEQFF

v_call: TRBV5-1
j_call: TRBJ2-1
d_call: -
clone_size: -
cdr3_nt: TGCGCCAGCAGCTTGGGTATCGGACCGAATGAGCAGTTCTTC
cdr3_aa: CASSLGIGPNEQFF

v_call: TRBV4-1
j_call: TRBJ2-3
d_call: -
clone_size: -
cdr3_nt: TGCGCCAGCAGCCAAGTCCCCGAAAGACGACGTAATACGCAGTATTTT
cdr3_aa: CASSQVPERRRNTQYF

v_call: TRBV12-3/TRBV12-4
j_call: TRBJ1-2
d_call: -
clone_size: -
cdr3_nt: TGTGCCAGCGGTAGACAGCTCTATGGCTACACCTTC
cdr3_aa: CASGRQLYGYTF

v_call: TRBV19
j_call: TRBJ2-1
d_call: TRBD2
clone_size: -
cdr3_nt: TGTGCCAGTGCACCCGGGACTAGCGGCTACAATGAGCAGTTCTTC
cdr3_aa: CASAPGTSGYNEQFF

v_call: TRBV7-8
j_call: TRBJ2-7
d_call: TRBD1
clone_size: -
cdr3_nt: TGTGCCAGCAGCTTAGCTTTGGACAGGGAGTCCTACGAGCAGTACTTC
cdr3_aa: CASSLALDRESYEQYF

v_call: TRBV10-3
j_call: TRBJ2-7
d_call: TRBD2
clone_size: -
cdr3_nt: TGTGCCATCAGTGAGCGGCCGGGACTAGCGTACGAGCAGTACTTC
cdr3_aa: CAISERPGLAYEQYF

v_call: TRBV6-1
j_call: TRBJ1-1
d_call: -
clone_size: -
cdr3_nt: TGTGCCAGCAGTGAAGTCGGGGGGCCCACTGAAGCTTTCTTT
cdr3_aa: CASSEVGGPTEAFF

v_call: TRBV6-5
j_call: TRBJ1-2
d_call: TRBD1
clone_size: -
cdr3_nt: TGTGCCAGCAGTTACACAGAGGAGGACAGGAACTATGGCTACACCTTC
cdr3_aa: CASSYTEEDRNYGYTF

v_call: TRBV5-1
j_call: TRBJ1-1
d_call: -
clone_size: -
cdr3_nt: TGCGCCAGCAGCTTAGGGCTGGGGAACACTGAAGCTTTCTTT
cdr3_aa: CASSLGLGNTEAFF

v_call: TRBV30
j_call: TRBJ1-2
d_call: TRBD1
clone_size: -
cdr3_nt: TGTGCCTGGACCGCAACATCGACAGGGTATGGCTACACCTTC
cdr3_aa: CAWTATSTGYGYTF

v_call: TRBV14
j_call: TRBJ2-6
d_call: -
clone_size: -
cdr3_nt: TGTGCCAGCAGCAACCTGACAGATACTATCTCTGGGGCCAACGTCCTGACTTTC
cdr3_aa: CASSNLTDTISGANVLTF

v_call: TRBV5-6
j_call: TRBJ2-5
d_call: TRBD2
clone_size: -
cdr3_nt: TGTGCCAGCAGCTCGGAGGGGACTAGCGGGGGGTCAAACCAAGAGACCCAGTACTTC
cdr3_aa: CASSSEGTSGGSNQETQYF

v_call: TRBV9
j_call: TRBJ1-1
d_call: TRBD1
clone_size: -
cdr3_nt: TGTGCCAGCAGCGCGGGACAGGGGGGGGCTTTCTTT
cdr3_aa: CASSAGQGGAFF

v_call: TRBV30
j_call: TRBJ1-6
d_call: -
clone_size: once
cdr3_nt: TGTGCCTGGAGCCCTAAAGATTCACCCCTCCACTTT
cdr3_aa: CAWSPKDSPLHF

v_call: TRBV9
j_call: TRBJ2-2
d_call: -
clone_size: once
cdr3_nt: TGTGCCAGCGGACTAGGCAGGGGGCGGGCCGGGGAGCTGTTTTTT
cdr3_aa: CASGLGRGRAGELFF

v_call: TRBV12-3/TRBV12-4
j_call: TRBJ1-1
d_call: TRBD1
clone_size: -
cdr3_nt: TGTGCCAGCAGTTTCGGGGGGACAGGGAAAGCTTTCTTT
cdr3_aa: CASSFGGTGKAFF

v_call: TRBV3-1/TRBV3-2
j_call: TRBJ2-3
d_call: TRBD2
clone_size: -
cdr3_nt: TGTGCCAGCAGCCAAGGCCAGCGGGACACAGATACGCAGTATTTT
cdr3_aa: CASSQGQRDTDTQYF

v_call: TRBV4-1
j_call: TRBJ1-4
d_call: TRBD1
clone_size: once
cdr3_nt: TGCGCCAGCAGCCTCCCCGGGACAGGGGATGAAAAACTGTTTTTT
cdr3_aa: CASSLPGTGDEKLFF

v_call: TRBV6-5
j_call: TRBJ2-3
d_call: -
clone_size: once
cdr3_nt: TGTGCCTTGGGCCGTAGCACAGATACGCAGTATTTT
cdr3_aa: CALGRSTDTQYF

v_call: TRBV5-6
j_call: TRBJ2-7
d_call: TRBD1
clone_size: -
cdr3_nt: TGTGCCAGCAGCTGGGGGACAGTTGCTGAGCAGTACTTC
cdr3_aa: CASSWGTVAEQYF

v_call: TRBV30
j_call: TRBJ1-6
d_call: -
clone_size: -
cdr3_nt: TGTGCCTGGAGTTTAGGGCGAAATTCACCCCTCCACTTT
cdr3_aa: CAWSLGRNSPLHF

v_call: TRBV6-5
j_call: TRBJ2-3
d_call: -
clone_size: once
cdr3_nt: TGTGCCAGCCGTCTGGGGGGGCTCACAGATACGCAGTATTTT
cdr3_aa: CASRLGGLTDTQYF

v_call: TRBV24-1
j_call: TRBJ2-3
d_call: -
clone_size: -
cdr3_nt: TGTGCCACCAGTGATTCAACGCGGTTAGTAGATACGCAGTATTTT
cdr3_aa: CATSDSTRLVDTQYF

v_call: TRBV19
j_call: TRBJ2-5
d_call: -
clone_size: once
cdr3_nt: TGTGCCAGTAGTGGGACGAGAGGGGAGACCCAGTACTTC
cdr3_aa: CASSGTRGETQYF

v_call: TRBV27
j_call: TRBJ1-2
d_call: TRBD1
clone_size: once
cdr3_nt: TGTGCCAGCAGACCTTCGACAGGGGATCAGGAGGGCTACACCTTC
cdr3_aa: CASRPSTGDQEGYTF

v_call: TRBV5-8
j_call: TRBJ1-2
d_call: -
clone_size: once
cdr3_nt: TGTGCCAGCAGCTTAATACCCTTTGGCTACACCTTC
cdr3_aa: CASSLIPFGYTF

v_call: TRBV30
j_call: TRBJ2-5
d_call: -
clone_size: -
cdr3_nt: TGTGCCTGGGCCCGGGACTTCCAAGAGACCCAGTACTTC
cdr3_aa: CAWARDFQETQYF

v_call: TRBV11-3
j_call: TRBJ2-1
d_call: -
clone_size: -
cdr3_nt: TGTGCCAGCACCAGATCCGGGCCGTCCGGCCAGCAGTTCTTC
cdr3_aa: CASTRSGPSGQQFF

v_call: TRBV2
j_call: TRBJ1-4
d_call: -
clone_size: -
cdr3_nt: TGTGCCAGCAAGACTGCAACTAATGAAAAACTGTTTTTT
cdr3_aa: CASKTATNEKLFF

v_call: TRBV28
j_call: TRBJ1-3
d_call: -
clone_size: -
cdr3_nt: TGTGCCAGCAGTTTACAGGGGATCAAAACTTTCTACTCTGGAAACACCATATATTTT
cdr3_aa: CASSLQGIKTFYSGNTIYF

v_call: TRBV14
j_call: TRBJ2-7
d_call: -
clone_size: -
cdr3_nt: TGTGCCAGCAGCCAAGATCCCGGGTACGAGCAGTACTTC
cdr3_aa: CASSQDPGYEQYF

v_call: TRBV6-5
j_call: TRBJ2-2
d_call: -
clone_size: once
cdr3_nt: TGTGCCAGCAGAAGACTAACGAACACCGGGGAGCTGTTTTTT
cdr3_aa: CASRRLTNTGELFF

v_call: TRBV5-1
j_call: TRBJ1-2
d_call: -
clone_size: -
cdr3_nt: TGCGCCAGCAGCTTGGTTGATGGGCAGGTCTATGGCTACACCTTC
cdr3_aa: CASSLVDGQVYGYTF

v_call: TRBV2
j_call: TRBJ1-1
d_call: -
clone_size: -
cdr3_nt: TGTGCCAGCAGGGTCGGGAACACTGAAGCTTTCTTT
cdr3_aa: CASRVGNTEAFF

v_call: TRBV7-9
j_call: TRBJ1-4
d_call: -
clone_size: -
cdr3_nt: TGTGCCAGCAGCCGACGTCAGCCGGCGGGGGGTGAAAAACTGTTTTTT
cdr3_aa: CASSRRQPAGGEKLFF

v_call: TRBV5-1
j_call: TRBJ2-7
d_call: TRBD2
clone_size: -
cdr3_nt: TGCGCCAGCAGCCGCGGGACTAGCGGGGACGAGCAGTACTTC
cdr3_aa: CASSRGTSGDEQYF

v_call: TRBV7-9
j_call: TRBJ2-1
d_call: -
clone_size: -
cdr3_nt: TGTGCCAGCAGCTTATCCCAGGGACCTCAGTTCTTC
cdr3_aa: CASSLSQGPQFF

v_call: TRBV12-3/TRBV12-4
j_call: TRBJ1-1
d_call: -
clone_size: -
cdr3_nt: TGTGCCAGCAGCCTTGGCGAGAACACTGAAGCTTTCTTT
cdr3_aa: CASSLGENTEAFF

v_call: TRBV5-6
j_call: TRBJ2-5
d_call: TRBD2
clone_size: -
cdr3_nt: TGTGCCAGCAGCTTACTAGCGGGAGTAGAGTACCAAGAGACCCAGTACTTC
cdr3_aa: CASSLLAGVEYQETQYF

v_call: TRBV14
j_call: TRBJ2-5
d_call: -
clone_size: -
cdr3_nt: TGTGCCAGCAGCCAAGATCTGGTTATAACGGCGTCCTACCAAGAGACCCAGTACTTC
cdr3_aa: CASSQDLVITASYQETQYF

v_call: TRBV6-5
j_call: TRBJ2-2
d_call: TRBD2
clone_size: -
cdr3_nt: TGTGCCAGCAGTTATGGGCTAGCGGGTCCCGGGGAGCTGTTTTTT
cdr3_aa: CASSYGLAGPGELFF

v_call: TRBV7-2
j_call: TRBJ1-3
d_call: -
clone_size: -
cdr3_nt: TGTGCCAGCAGCTTAGTAGGGCGGCAGTACGGAAACACCATATATTTT
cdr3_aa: CASSLVGRQYGNTIYF

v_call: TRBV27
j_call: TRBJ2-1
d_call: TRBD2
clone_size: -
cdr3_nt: TGTGCCAGCAGTCCCCTTGGCGGGGGGCTCGCCGATGAGCAGTTCTTC
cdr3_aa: CASSPLGGGLADEQFF

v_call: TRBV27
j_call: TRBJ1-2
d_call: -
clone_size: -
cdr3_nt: TGTGCCAGCAGTTTTCGGCCGTCAGGCTATGGCTACACCTTC
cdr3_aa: CASSFRPSGYGYTF

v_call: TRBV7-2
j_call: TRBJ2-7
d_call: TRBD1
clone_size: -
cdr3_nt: TGTGCCAGCAGCATAGGGACAGGTTTCTACGAGCAGTACTTC
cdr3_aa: CASSIGTGFYEQYF

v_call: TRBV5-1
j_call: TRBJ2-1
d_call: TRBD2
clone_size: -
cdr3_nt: TGCGCCAGCAGCCCCTGGACAGGTGGACTAGCGGAAATAAATGAGCAGTTCTTC
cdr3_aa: CASSPWTGGLAEINEQFF

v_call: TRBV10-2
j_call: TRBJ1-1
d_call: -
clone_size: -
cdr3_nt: TGCGCCAGCAGTGAGTGGGGCACTGAAGCTTTCTTT
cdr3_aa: CASSEWGTEAFF

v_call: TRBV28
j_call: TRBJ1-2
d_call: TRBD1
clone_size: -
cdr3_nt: TGTGCCAGCAGTCTGACAGGGGGCAATGGCTACACCTTC
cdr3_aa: CASSLTGGNGYTF

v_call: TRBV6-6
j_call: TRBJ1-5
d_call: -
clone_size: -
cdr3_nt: TGTGCCAGCAGCTCTAGGGGTTCCAGCAATCAGCCCCAGCATTTT
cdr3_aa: CASSSRGSSNQPQHF

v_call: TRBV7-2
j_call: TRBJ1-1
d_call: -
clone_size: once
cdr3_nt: TGTGCCAGCAGCTCGGGCGGGACCGGAGGCACTGAAGCTTTCTTT
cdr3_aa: CASSSGGTGGTEAFF